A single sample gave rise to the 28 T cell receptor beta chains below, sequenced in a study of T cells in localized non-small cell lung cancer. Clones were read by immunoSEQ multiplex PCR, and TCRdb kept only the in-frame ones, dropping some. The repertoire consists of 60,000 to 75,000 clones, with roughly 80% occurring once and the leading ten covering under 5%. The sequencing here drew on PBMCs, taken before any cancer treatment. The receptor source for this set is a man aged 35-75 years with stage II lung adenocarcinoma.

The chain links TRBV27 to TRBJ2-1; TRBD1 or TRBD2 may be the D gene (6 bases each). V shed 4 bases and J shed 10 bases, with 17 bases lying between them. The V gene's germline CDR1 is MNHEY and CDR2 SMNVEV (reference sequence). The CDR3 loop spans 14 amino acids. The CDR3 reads CASSYNGGGVEQFF. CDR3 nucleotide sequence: TGTGCCAGCAGTTATAATGGAGGGGGAGTGGAGCAGTTCTTC.

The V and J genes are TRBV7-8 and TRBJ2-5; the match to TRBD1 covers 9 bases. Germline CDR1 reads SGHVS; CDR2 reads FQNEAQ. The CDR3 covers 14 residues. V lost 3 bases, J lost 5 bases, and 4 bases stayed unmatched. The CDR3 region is CASSLTGGSETQYF. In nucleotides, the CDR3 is TGTGCCAGCAGCTTGACAGGGGGGAGTGAGACCCAGTACTTC.

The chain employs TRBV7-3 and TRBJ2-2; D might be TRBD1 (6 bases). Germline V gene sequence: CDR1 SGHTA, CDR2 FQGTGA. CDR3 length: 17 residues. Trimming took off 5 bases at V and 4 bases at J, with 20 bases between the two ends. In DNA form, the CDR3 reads TGTGCCAGCAGCCCACTCCCCCCAGGGGTAATCACCGGGGAGCTGTTTTTT. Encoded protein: CASSPLPPGVITGELFF.

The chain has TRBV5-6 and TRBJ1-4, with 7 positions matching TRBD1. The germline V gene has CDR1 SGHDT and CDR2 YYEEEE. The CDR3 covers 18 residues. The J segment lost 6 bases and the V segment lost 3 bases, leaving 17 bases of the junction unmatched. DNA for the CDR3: TGTGCCAGCAGCTATTGGACAGGAGGTGCTCGGATAGATGAAAAACTGTTTTTT. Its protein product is CASSYWTGGARIDEKLFF.

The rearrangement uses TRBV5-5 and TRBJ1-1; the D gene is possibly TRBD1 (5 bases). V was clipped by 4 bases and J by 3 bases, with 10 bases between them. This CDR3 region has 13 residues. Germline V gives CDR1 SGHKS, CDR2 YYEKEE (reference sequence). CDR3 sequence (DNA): TGTGCCAGCAGCACCTTGGGGGACACTGAAGCTTTCTTT. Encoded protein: CASSTLGDTEAFF.

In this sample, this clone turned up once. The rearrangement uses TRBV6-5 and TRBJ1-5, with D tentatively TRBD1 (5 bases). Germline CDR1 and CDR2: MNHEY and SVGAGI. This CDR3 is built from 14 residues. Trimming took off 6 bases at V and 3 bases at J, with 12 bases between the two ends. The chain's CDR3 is CASRPTGNNQPQHF. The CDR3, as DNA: TGTGCCAGCAGACCCACAGGTAACAATCAGCCCCAGCATTTT.

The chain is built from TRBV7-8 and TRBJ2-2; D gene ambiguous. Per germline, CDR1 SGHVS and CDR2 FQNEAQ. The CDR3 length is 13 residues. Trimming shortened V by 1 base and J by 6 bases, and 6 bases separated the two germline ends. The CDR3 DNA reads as TGTGCCAGCAGCTTAGTAGGACCCGGGGAGCTGTTTTTT. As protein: CASSLVGPGELFF.

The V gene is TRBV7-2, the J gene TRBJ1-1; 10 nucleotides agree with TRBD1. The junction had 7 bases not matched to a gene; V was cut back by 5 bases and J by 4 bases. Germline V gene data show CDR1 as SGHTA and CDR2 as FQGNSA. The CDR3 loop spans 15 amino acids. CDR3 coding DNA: TGTGCCAGCAGCCCCGACAGGGGGCGAGGCACTGAAGCTTTCTTT. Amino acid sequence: CASSPDRGRGTEAFF.

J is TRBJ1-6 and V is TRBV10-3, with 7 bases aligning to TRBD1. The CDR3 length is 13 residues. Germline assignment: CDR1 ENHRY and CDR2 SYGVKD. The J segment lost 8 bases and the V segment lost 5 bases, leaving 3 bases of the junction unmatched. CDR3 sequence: CAISLGTDSPLHF. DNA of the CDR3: TGTGCCATCAGTCTCGGGACAGATTCACCCCTCCACTTT.

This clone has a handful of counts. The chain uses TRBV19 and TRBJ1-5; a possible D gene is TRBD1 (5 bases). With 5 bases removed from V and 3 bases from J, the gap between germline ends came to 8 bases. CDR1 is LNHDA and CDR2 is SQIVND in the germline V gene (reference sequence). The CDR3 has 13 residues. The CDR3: CASSQGYNQPQHF. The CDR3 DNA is TGTGCCAGTAGTCAGGGCTACAATCAGCCCCAGCATTTT. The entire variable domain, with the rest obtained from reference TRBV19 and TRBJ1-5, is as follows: DGGITQSPKYLFRKEGQNVTLSCEQNLNHDAMYWYRQDPGQGLRLIYYSQIVNDFQKGDIAEGYSVSREKKESFPLTVTSAQKNPTAFYLCASSQGYNQPQHFGDGTRLSIL.

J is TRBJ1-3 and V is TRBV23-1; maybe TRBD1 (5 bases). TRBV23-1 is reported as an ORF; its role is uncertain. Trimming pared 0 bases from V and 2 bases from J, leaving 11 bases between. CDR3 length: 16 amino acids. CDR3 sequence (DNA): TGCGCCAGCAGTCAATCGGAGGGGTTGGCTGGAAACACCATATATTTT. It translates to CASSQSEGLAGNTIYF.

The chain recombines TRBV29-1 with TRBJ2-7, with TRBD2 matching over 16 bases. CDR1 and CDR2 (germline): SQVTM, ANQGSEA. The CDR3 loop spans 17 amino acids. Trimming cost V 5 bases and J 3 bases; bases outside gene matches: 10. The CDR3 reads CSVLTSGTSGRGYEQYF. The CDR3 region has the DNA TGCAGCGTTCTGACCTCCGGGACTAGCGGGAGGGGCTACGAGCAGTACTTC.

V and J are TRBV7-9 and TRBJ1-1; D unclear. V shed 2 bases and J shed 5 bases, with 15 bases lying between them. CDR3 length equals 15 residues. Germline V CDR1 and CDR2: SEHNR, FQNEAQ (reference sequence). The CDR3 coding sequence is TGTGCCAGCAGCTTATCCATTAAGTCGAAGACTGAAGCTTTCTTT. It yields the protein CASSLSIKSKTEAFF.

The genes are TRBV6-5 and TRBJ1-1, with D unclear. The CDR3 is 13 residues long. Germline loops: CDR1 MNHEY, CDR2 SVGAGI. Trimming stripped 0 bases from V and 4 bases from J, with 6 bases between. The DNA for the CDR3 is TGTGCCAGCAGTTACTCGGTGGGCACTGAAGCTTTCTTT. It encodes CASSYSVGTEAFF.

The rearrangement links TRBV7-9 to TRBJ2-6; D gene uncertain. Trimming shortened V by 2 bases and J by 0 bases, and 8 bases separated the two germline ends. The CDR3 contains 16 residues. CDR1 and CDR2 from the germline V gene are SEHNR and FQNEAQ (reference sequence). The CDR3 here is CASSLKAYSGANVLTF. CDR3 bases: TGTGCCAGCAGCTTAAAGGCATACTCTGGGGCCAACGTCCTGACTTTC. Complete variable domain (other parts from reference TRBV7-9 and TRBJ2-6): DTGVSQNPRHKITKRGQNVTFRCDPISEHNRLYWYRQTLGQGPEFLTYFQNEAQLEKSRLLSDRFSAERPKGSFSTLEIQRTEQGDSAMYLCASSLKAYSGANVLTFGAGSRLTVL.

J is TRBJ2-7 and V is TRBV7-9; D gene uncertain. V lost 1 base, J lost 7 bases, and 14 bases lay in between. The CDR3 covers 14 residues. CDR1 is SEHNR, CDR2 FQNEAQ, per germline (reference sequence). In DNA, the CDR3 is TGTGCCAGCAGCTTAGGTTCTTCCCTGGTGGAGCAGTACTTC. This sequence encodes CASSLGSSLVEQYF.

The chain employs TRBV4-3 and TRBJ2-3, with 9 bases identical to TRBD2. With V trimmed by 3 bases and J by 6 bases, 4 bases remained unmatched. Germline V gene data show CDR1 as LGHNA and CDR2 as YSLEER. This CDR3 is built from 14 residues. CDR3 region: CASSQFSGGDTQYF. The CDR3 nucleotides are TGCGCCAGCAGCCAGTTCAGCGGGGGGGATACGCAGTATTTT.

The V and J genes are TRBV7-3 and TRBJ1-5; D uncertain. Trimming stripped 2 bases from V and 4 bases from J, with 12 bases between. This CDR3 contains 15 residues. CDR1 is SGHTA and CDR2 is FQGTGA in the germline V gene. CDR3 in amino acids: CASSLDGQPNQPQHF. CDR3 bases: TGTGCCAGCAGCTTAGACGGGCAGCCGAATCAGCCCCAGCATTTT. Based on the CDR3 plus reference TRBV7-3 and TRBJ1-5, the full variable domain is GAGVSQTPSNKVTEKGKYVELRCDPISGHTALYWYRQSLGQGPEFLIYFQGTGAADDSGLPNDRFFAVRPEGSVSTLKIQRTERGDSAVYLCASSLDGQPNQPQHFGDGTRLSIL.

The CDR3 DNA follows: TGTGCCAGCAGCTTAGCGAGGAGTACCGGGACAGGGACCTACGAGCAGTACTTC. Protein product: CASSLARSTGTGTYEQYF. The genes are TRBV7-6 and TRBJ2-7; 9 bases align to TRBD1. The CDR3 is 18 residues long. Germline loops: CDR1 SGHVS, CDR2 FNYEAQ. The V segment lost 0 bases and the J segment 2 bases; nucleotides outside the gene matches: 11.

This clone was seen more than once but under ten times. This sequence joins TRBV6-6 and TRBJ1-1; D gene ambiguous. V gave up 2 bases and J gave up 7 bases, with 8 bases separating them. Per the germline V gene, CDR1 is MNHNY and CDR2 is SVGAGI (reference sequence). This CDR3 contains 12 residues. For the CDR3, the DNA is TGTGCCAGCAGTTACGGAACAGTTGAAGCTTTCTTT. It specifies CASSYGTVEAFF.

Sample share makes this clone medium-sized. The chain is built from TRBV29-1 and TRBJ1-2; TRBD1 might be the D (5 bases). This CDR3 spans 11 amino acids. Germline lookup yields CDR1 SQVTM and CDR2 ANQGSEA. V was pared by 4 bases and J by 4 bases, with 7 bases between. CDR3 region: CSVARAYGYTF. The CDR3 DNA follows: TGCAGCGTTGCCAGGGCCTATGGCTACACCTTC.

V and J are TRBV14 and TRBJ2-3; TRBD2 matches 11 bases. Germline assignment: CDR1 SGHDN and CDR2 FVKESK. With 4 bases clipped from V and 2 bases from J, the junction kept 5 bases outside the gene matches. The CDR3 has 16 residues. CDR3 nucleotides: TGTGCCAGCAGCCTCATAGCGGGAGGGGCCACAGATACGCAGTATTTT. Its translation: CASSLIAGGATDTQYF.

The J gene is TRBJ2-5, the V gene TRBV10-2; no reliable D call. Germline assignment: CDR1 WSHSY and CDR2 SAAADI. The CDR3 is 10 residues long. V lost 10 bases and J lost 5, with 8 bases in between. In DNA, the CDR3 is TGCGCCACCTTCAGGGAGACCCAGTACTTC. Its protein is CATFRETQYF.

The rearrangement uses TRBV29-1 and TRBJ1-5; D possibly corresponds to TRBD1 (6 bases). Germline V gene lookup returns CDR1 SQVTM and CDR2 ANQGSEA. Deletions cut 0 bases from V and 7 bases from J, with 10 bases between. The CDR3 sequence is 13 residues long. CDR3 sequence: CSVEENGGQPQHF. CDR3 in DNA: TGCAGCGTTGAAGAAAATGGGGGCCAGCCCCAGCATTTT.

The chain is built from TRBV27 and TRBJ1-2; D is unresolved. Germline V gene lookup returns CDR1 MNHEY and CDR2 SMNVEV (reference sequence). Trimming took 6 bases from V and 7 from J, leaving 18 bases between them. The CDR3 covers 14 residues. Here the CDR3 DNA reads TGTGCCAGCAGGCAGGACTTAAAGGAAGCTGGCTACACCTTC. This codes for CASRQDLKEAGYTF.

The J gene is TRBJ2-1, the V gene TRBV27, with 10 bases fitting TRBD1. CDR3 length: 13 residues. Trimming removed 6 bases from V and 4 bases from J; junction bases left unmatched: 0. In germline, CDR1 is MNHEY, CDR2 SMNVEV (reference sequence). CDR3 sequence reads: CASRGQGYNEQFF. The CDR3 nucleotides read TGTGCCAGCAGGGGACAGGGGTACAATGAGCAGTTCTTC.

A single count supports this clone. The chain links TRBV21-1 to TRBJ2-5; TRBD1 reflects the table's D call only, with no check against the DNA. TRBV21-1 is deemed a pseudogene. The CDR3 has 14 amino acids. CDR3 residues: CASSTRDRQETQYF. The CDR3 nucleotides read TGTGCCAGCAGCACCCGGGACAGGCAAGAGACCCAGTACTTC.

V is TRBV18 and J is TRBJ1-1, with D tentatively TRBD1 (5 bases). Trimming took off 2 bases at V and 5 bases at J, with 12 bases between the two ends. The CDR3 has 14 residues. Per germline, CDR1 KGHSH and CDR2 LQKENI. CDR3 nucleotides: TGTGCCAGCTCACCATGGGGGAAAGGGACTGAAGCTTTCTTT. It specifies CASSPWGKGTEAFF.